The 29 T cell receptor beta chains presented below share a single source sample, sequenced in a study of T cells in Graves' hyperthyroidism and ophthalmopathy. There were TCR beta CDR3 regions amplified from RNA transcripts. First-round RT-PCR of the TCR CDR3 relied on the HTBI primer set. TCRdb re-called the multiplex PCR reads with MiXCR, one entry per CDR3 protein. In the table there are under 500,000 distinct CDR3 sequences, more than 12% of which are singletons. The sequencing sample was made of blood. The receptors were gathered from a middle-aged man with Graves' ophthalmopathy.

This clonotype occurred a few times. The chain employs TRBV18 and TRBJ2-7, with 7 positions matching TRBD2. The CDR3 loop spans 14 amino acids. V lost 8 bases and J lost 2; bases outside the gene matches: 9. Germline lookup yields CDR1 KGHSH and CDR2 LQKENI. The CDR3 DNA is TGTGCCAGCCAGACCGGGACTAAAACCTACGAGCAGTACTTC. Translation gives CASQTGTKTYEQYF. Looking up the rest from reference TRBV18 and TRBJ2-7 gives the full variable domain: NAGVMQNPRHLVRRRGQEARLRCSPMKGHSHVYWYRQLPEEGLKFMVYLQKENIIDESGMPKERFSAEFPKEGPSILRIQQVVRGDSAAYFCASQTGTKTYEQYFGPGTRLTVT.

The chain couples TRBV30 to TRBJ1-1; D is unresolved. Germline assignment: CDR1 GTSNPN and CDR2 SVGIG (reference sequence). V was clipped by 5 bases and J by 0 bases, with 4 bases between them. The CDR3 runs 11 residues. CDR3 in amino acids: CAWEMNTEAFF. DNA for the CDR3: TGTGCCTGGGAGATGAACACTGAAGCTTTCTTT. Looking up the rest from reference TRBV30 and TRBJ1-1 gives the full variable domain: SQTIHQWPATLVQPVGSPLSLECTVEGTSNPNLYWYRQAAGRGLQLLFYSVGIGQISSEVPQNLSASRPQDRQFILSSKKLLLSDSGFYLCAWEMNTEAFFGQGTRLTVV.

This clonotype has a count of ten or more. This rearrangement joins TRBV12-5 to TRBJ2-7; D is unclear. Germline loops: CDR1 LGHNT, CDR2 FRNRAP. There are 14 residues in the CDR3. The V and J ends lost 1 base and 0 bases respectively, with 7 bases between them. The CDR3 DNA sequence: TGTGCTAGTGGTTTGGCCTCCCCCTCCTACGAGCAGTACTTC. This sequence encodes CASGLASPSYEQYF.

This clonotype showed up many times. V and J are TRBV20-1 and TRBJ1-1; tentative D call: TRBD1 (5 bases). There are 12 residues in the CDR3. CDR1 is DFQATT and CDR2 is SNEGSKA in the germline V gene (reference sequence). V was trimmed by 3 bases and J by 1 base, leaving 6 bases between them. CDR3 protein: CSARDKNTEAFF. The CDR3 nucleotides read TGCAGTGCTAGGGACAAGAACACTGAAGCTTTCTTT.

This clonotype was counted once. V and J are TRBV14 and TRBJ2-5, with 11 bases fitting TRBD2. Germline CDR1 is SGHDN and CDR2 is FVKESK. V shed 4 bases, J shed 3 bases, and the junction held 1 base outside the gene matches. This CDR3 region has 14 residues. The CDR3 nucleotides are TGTGCCAGCAGCCCGACTAGCGGGAAAGAGACCCAGTACTTC. Protein: CASSPTSGKETQYF.

This clonotype has at least ten counts. J is TRBJ2-7 and V is TRBV3-1; 7 nucleotides align to TRBD2. The CDR3 loop spans 15 amino acids. Germline V CDR1 and CDR2: LGHDT, YNNKEL (reference sequence). V lost 1 base and J lost 2; bases outside the gene matches: 5. The CDR3 loop is CASSQGGRFTYEQYF. DNA of the CDR3: TGTGCCAGCAGCCAAGGCGGGAGATTCACCTACGAGCAGTACTTC.

This clonotype was seen many times. The chain combines TRBV6-1 with TRBJ2-1, with 7 bases lining up with TRBD1. The V segment lost 6 bases and the J segment 4 bases; nucleotides outside the gene matches: 6. CDR1 and CDR2 (germline): MNHNS, SASEGT. The CDR3 consists of 14 residues. In nucleotides, the CDR3 is TGTGCCAGCAGAGAACAGGGGTCGTACAATGAGCAGTTCTTC. Amino acid sequence: CASREQGSYNEQFF.

This clonotype was recorded many times. The J gene is TRBJ1-5, the V gene TRBV2; 8 positions agree with TRBD1. The V gene end was trimmed by 7 bases and the J gene end by 4 bases; junction bases not matched to a gene: 3. Looked up from germline, CDR1 is SNHLY and CDR2 is FYNNEI. The CDR3 is 13 amino acids. CDR3: CASKRQGNQPQHF. CDR3 sequence (DNA): TGTGCCAGCAAACGACAGGGGAATCAGCCCCAGCATTTT.

There are many counts of this clonotype. V is TRBV3-1 and J is TRBJ1-2, with D uncertain. This CDR3 has 14 residues. Trimming left V 0 bases short and J 3 bases short, with 8 bases between. Germline V lookup: CDR1 LGHDT, CDR2 YNNKEL (reference sequence). CDR3 bases: TGTGCCAGCAGCCAAGATACGGGAGACTATGGCTACACCTTC. It yields the protein CASSQDTGDYGYTF.

This clonotype came up many times. V usage is TRBV27 and J usage is TRBJ1-5; D perhaps matches TRBD1 (6 bases). This CDR3 has 15 amino acids. Trimming removed 8 bases at V and 3 bases at J, with 17 bases between. Germline CDR1 is MNHEY and CDR2 is SMNVEV (reference sequence). CDR3 loop: CASYRQDRDNQPQHF. As DNA, the CDR3 is TGTGCCAGCTATCGACAGGATCGTGACAATCAGCCCCAGCATTTT.

The rearrangement links TRBV13 to TRBJ2-5; D unclear. The V end was cut by 1 base, the J end by 6 bases, with 12 bases between. Germline V gene lookup returns CDR1 PRHDT and CDR2 FYEKMQ (reference sequence). The CDR3 spans 14 residues. CDR3 coding DNA: TGTGCCAGCAGCTTAGACTTTAGCAGCCAGACCCAGTACTTC. It specifies CASSLDFSSQTQYF.

The table lists this clonotype with many counts. This chain joins TRBV2 and TRBJ1-2; TRBD1 might be the D (5 bases). Germline lookup yields CDR1 SNHLY and CDR2 FYNNEI. V lost 6 bases and J lost 4, with 9 bases in between. There are 12 residues in the CDR3. CDR3 DNA: TGTGCCAGCAGGGCAGGGTCCTATGGCTACACCTTC. Translation gives CASRAGSYGYTF.

V usage is TRBV5-1 and J usage is TRBJ2-5; 10 nucleotides line up with TRBD1. V was pared by 4 bases and J by 1 base, with 16 bases of the junction left unmatched. This CDR3 has 19 residues. Per the germline V gene, CDR1 is SGHRS and CDR2 is YFSETQ. In nucleotides, the CDR3 is TGCGCCAGCAGCCCCGGGACAGGGGTCCAAGGGGGGCTCCAAGAGACCCAGTACTTC. Residues: CASSPGTGVQGGLQETQYF. Filled out from reference TRBV5-1 and TRBJ2-5, the complete variable domain reads KAGVTQTPRYLIKTRGQQVTLSCSPISGHRSVSWYQQTPGQGLQFLFEYFSETQRNKGNFPGRFSGRQFSNSRSEMNVSTLELGDSALYLCASSPGTGVQGGLQETQYFGPGTRLLVL.

This clonotype was counted ten times or more. The chain combines TRBV7-9 with TRBJ2-7, with 8 bases that match TRBD1. Germline CDR1 reads SEHNR; CDR2 reads FQNEAQ (reference sequence). The V and J ends lost 5 bases and 6 bases, in that order; junction bases with no gene match: 12. This CDR3 is built from 15 residues. The CDR3 sequence is CASSQFRTGGSEQYF. The CDR3 DNA follows: TGTGCCAGCAGCCAATTCCGAACAGGGGGATCCGAGCAGTACTTC.

This clonotype was seen ten or more times. The chain has TRBV19 and TRBJ2-1; D tentatively reads TRBD1 or TRBD2 (5 bases each). The CDR3 sequence is 17 residues long. Trimming stripped 0 bases from V and 0 bases from J, with 12 bases between. Germline V gene lookup returns CDR1 LNHDA and CDR2 SQIVND (reference sequence). The CDR3 DNA sequence: TGTGCCAGTAGTATAGATCCGCCAGGGAGCTCCTACAATGAGCAGTTCTTC. It translates to CASSIDPPGSSYNEQFF.

This chain uses TRBV5-1 with TRBJ2-5; 9 bases line up with TRBD2. Trimming removed 3 bases from V and 5 bases from J; junction bases left unmatched: 11. Germline CDR1 SGHRS, CDR2 YFSETQ. The CDR3 spans 16 residues. CDR3 sequence reads: CASSSSRREGPETQYF. DNA of the CDR3: TGCGCCAGCAGCTCCTCGCGGCGGGAGGGCCCGGAGACCCAGTACTTC.

This clonotype was counted at least ten times. The chain links TRBV13 to TRBJ2-3; D gene ambiguous. Germline CDR1 and CDR2: PRHDT and FYEKMQ (reference sequence). CDR3 length equals 13 residues. V lost 3 bases, J lost 0 bases, and 4 bases lay in between. The CDR3 is CASSFLSTDTQYF. CDR3 coding DNA: TGTGCCAGCAGCTTCTTAAGCACAGATACGCAGTATTTT.

This clonotype appeared many times. This sequence joins TRBV3-1 and TRBJ2-7; 13 bases line up with TRBD2. Unmatched junction bases numbered 1, after V lost 1 base and J lost 4 bases. The germline CDR1 and CDR2 sequences are LGHDT and YNNKEL (reference sequence). The CDR3 runs 15 residues. In DNA, the CDR3 is TGTGCCAGCAGCCAAGGGACTAGCGGGAGATACGAGCAGTACTTC. Translation gives CASSQGTSGRYEQYF.

Ten or more counts support this clonotype. The rearrangement links TRBV3-1 to TRBJ2-7; D may be TRBD1 (6 bases). CDR1 and CDR2 (germline): LGHDT, YNNKEL (reference sequence). With 6 bases removed from V and 5 bases from J, the gap between germline ends came to 23 bases. The CDR3 totals 16 residues. The CDR3 here is CASSPRGAGVVHEQYF. The CDR3 DNA follows: TGTGCCAGCAGTCCAAGAGGTGCAGGGGTGGTCCACGAGCAGTACTTC.

Notes on this clonotype: A much larger clone lies a single base off, so this may be a read error. This rearrangement joins TRBV20-1 to TRBJ2-7; D is undetermined. This CDR3 contains 14 residues. Germline CDR1 DFQATT, CDR2 SNEGSKA (reference sequence). V was clipped by 3 bases and J by 3 bases, with 15 bases between them. In nucleotides, the CDR3 is TGCAGTGCTAGCTTATGGGTGGGCCTCTACGAGCAGTACTTC. Its translation: CSASLWVGLYEQYF.

This rearrangement joins TRBV6-1 to TRBJ2-3; TRBD2 agrees at 9 bases. Germline V gives CDR1 MNHNS, CDR2 SASEGT. The CDR3 is made up of 15 amino acids. The V segment lost 4 bases and the J segment 4 bases; nucleotides outside the gene matches: 6. The CDR3 DNA sequence: TGTGCCAGCAGTGCGGCTAGCGGGACCGCAGATACGCAGTATTTT. This translates into CASSAASGTADTQYF.

This clonotype was counted many times. The J gene is TRBJ2-7, the V gene TRBV29-1; 10 bases fit TRBD2. Trimming at V came to 7 bases and at J to 3 bases, leaving 6 bases not matched to a gene. The CDR3 covers 13 residues. Germline CDR1 is SQVTM and CDR2 is ANQGSEA. CDR3 sequence (DNA): TGCAGCGCCGGGACTAGCGAGGACTACGAGCAGTACTTC. The encoded protein is CSAGTSEDYEQYF.

The chain joins TRBV15 to TRBJ1-4; 7 bases map to TRBD1. Trimming removed 1 base from V and 4 bases from J; junction bases left unmatched: 0. This CDR3 is built from 14 residues. Germline CDR1 LNHNV, CDR2 YYDKDF (reference sequence). CDR3: CATSRGQGNEKLFF. The CDR3, as DNA: TGTGCCACCAGCAGAGGACAGGGTAATGAAAAACTGTTTTTT.

This clonotype was seen many times. This rearrangement joins TRBV5-1 to TRBJ2-1, with 8 positions matching TRBD1. CDR1 and CDR2 (germline): SGHRS, YFSETQ. The CDR3 totals 14 residues. V trimming: 2 bases; J trimming: 3 bases; junction bases outside the gene matches: 1. In nucleotides, the CDR3 is TGCGCCAGCAGCTTCGGACAGGGCTACAATGAGCAGTTCTTC. This codes for CASSFGQGYNEQFF.

This clonotype was seen at least ten times. The gene calls are TRBV2 and TRBJ1-5, with D unclear. Trimming removed 3 bases from V and 0 bases from J, with 9 bases in between. The length of the CDR3 is 15 residues. Per the germline V gene, CDR1 is SNHLY and CDR2 is FYNNEI. The CDR3 loop reads CASSDSGYSNQPQHF. CDR3 DNA sequence: TGTGCCAGCAGTGACTCCGGATATAGCAATCAGCCCCAGCATTTT.

This clonotype was recorded a few times. The rearrangement uses TRBV6-2 or TRBV6-3 and TRBJ1-1, with 7 bases that match TRBD1. V lost 10 bases, J lost 3 bases, and 14 bases stayed unmatched. Per the germline V gene, CDR1 is MNHEY and CDR2 is SVGEGT. This CDR3 has 15 amino acids. CDR3 region: CANSLQGPRYTEAFF. The CDR3 DNA reads as TGTGCCAACAGCCTACAGGGGCCGCGATACACTGAAGCTTTCTTT.

There are a few counts of this clonotype. The V gene is TRBV6-1, the J gene TRBJ2-7, with D unresolved. Germline V gene data show CDR1 as MNHNS and CDR2 as SASEGT. The CDR3 runs 16 residues. With 5 bases removed from V and 0 bases from J, the gap between germline ends came to 17 bases. The CDR3 loop reads CASSKRRTVSSYEQYF. CDR3 nucleotide sequence: TGTGCCAGCAGTAAACGACGGACGGTGAGCTCCTACGAGCAGTACTTC.

This chain links TRBV28 with TRBJ1-1; D gene uncertain. Trimming left V 7 bases short and J 1 base short, with 10 bases between. This CDR3 contains 13 residues. Per the germline V gene, CDR1 is MDHEN and CDR2 is SYDVKM. The CDR3 DNA reads TGTGCCAGCACCTGGACGGGGAACACTGAAGCTTTCTTT. Translated: CASTWTGNTEAFF. Filled out from reference TRBV28 and TRBJ1-1, the complete variable domain reads DVKVTQSSRYLVKRTGEKVFLECVQDMDHENMFWYRQDPGLGLRLIYFSYDVKMKEKGDIPEGYSVSREKKERFSLILESASTNQTSMYLCASTWTGNTEAFFGQGTRLTVV.

This clonotype was observed a few times. The chain couples TRBV28 to TRBJ2-1; D gene unclear. The CDR3 is 13 amino acids. Deletions cut 8 bases from V and 2 bases from J, with 10 bases between. The germline CDR1 and CDR2 sequences are MDHEN and SYDVKM. CDR3 nucleotides: TGTGCCAGCTGGTCTTTTCCCTACAATGAGCAGTTCTTC. The encoded protein is CASWSFPYNEQFF.